Below, 6 T cell receptor beta chains from the same sample are listed, as sequenced in a study of control samples from healthy donors and cancer patients. Data came from immunoSEQ multiplex PCR; TCRdb stores just in-frame clones and leaves some out. The sample includes about 130,000 clones, approximately 90% of them seen just once. The sequencing sample was made of blood. Source of these receptors: a woman aged 50 to 60 in good health.

The chain has TRBV2 and TRBJ1-5; the D gene is possibly TRBD1 (5 bases). The V end was cut by 5 bases, the J end by 9 bases, with 14 bases between. Germline loops: CDR1 SNHLY, CDR2 FYNNEI. The CDR3 covers 13 residues. CDR3 sequence reads: CASSLREIAPQHF. The CDR3 nucleotides read TGTGCCAGCAGTCTCAGGGAAATTGCGCCCCAGCATTTT.

The chain joins TRBV2 to TRBJ1-2; no clear D. This CDR3 has 14 amino acids. V lost 1 base and J lost 2, with 8 bases in between. Germline V gene data show CDR1 as SNHLY and CDR2 as FYNNEI. The CDR3 sequence is CASSEGVRNYGYTF. As DNA, the CDR3 is TGTGCCAGCAGTGAAGGGGTCAGAAACTATGGCTACACCTTC.

This chain links TRBV5-6 with TRBJ1-1; D ambiguous. V was shortened by 0 bases and J by 8 bases, with 5 bases between the two germline ends. There are 11 residues in the CDR3. Germline V gene sequence: CDR1 SGHDT, CDR2 YYEEEE. CDR3 in amino acids: CASSLEREAFF. The CDR3 nucleotides are TGTGCCAGCAGCTTGGAGAGGGAAGCTTTCTTT.

This clone was recorded only once. V gene TRBV10-3 combines with J gene TRBJ1-5, with D possibly TRBD1 on 6 matching bases. The germline CDR1 and CDR2 sequences are ENHRY and SYGVKD. V gave up 2 bases and J gave up 4 bases, with 21 bases separating them. CDR3 length equals 18 residues. In nucleotides, the CDR3 is TGTGCCATCAGTGAGAGGCCCCGCGGCTCAGGGGTAAATCAGCCCCAGCATTTT. It specifies CAISERPRGSGVNQPQHF.

This chain joins TRBV18 and TRBJ1-1; D uncertain. The CDR3 loop spans 15 amino acids. Germline values: CDR1 KGHSH, CDR2 LQKENI. V lost 3 bases to trimming and J lost 4 bases, with 15 bases between them. CDR3 residues: CASSPPGREGTEAFF. Written as DNA, the CDR3 is TGTGCCAGCTCACCCCCTGGACGGGAGGGCACTGAAGCTTTCTTT. The variable domain in full, completed from reference TRBV18 and TRBJ1-1, reads NAGVMQNPRHLVRRRGQEARLRCSPMKGHSHVYWYRQLPEEGLKFMVYLQKENIIDESGMPKERFSAEFPKEGPSILRIQQVVRGDSAAYFCASSPPGREGTEAFFGQGTRLTVV.

V gene TRBV12-3 or TRBV12-4 combines with J gene TRBJ1-5; D is unclear. The ends were cut back, 1 base at V and 4 bases at J, with 5 bases in the middle. The CDR3 is 13 amino acids. The CDR3 spells CASSLGVNQPQHF. The DNA of the CDR3 is TGTGCCAGCAGTTTAGGGGTAAATCAGCCCCAGCATTTT.